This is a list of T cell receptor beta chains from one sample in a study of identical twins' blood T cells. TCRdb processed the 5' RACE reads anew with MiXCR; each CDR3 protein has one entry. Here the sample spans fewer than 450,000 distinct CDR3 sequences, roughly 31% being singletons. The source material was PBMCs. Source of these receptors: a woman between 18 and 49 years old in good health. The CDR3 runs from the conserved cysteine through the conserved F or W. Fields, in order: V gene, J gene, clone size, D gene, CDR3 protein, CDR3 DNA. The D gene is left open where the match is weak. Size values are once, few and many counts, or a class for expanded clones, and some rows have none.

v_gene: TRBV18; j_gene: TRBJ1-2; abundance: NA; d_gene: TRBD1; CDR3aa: CASSPEQGAVGGYTF; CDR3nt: TGTGCCAGCTCACCCGAACAGGGGGCAGTCGGAGGCTACACCTTC
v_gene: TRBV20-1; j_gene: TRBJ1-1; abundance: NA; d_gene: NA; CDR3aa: CSASVDWNTEAFF; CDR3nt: TGCAGTGCTAGCGTAGACTGGAACACTGAAGCTTTCTTT
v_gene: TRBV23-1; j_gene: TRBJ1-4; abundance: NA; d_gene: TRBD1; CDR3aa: CASSQFLRGDEKLFF; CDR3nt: TGCGCCAGCAGTCAATTCCTCAGGGGGGATGAAAAACTGTTTTTT
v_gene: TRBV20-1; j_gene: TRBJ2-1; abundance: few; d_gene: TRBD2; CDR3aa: CSARSGGEQFF; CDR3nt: TGCAGTGCTAGAAGCGGGGGTGAGCAGTTCTTC
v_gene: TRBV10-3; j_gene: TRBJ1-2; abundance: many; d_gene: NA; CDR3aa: CAMGQGNNYGYTF; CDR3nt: TGTGCCATGGGTCAGGGGAATAACTATGGCTACACCTTC
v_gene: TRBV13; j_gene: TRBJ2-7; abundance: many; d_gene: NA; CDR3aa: CASSLRETYEQYF; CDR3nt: TGTGCCAGCAGCTTAAGAGAGACCTACGAGCAGTACTTC
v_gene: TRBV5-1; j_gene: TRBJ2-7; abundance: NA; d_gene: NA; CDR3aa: CASSLEGGRVSYEQYF; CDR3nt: TGCGCCAGCAGCTTGGAAGGGGGGCGCGTCTCCTACGAGCAGTACTTC
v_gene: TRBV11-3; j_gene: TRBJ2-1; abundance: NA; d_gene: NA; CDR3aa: CAGSRGTNYNEQFF; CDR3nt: TGTGCCGGCAGTCGTGGGACAAACTACAATGAGCAGTTCTTC
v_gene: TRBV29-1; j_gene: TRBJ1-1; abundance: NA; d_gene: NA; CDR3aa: CSVLRNPNTEAFF; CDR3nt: TGCAGCGTTCTCAGGAACCCTAACACTGAAGCTTTCTTT
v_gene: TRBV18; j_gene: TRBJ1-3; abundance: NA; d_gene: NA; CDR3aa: CASSPMQGSGNTIYF; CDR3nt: TGTGCCAGCTCACCGATGCAAGGCTCTGGAAACACCATATATTTT
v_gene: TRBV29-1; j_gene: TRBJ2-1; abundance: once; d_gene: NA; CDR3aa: CSVVGTGTNEQFF; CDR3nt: TGCAGCGTTGTAGGGACTGGGACCAATGAGCAGTTCTTC
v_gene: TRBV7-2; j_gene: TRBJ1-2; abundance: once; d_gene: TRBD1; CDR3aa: CASSRQTGVKGYTF; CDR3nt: TGTGCCAGCAGCCGACAGACAGGGGTCAAGGGCTACACCTTC
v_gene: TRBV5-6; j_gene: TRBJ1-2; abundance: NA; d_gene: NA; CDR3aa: CASSLYQGMYGYTF; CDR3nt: TGTGCCAGCAGCTTGTACCAGGGAATGTATGGCTACACCTTC
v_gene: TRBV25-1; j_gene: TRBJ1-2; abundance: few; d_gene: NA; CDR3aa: CASSDHLGYGYTF; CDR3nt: TGTGCCAGCAGTGATCACTTAGGGTATGGCTACACCTTC
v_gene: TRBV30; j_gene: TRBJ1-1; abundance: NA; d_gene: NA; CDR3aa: CASRVGLDLNTEAFF; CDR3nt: TGTGCCAGCCGAGTAGGGCTTGATCTGAACACTGAAGCTTTCTTT
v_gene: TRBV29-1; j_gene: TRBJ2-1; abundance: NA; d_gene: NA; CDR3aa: CSVRNWGEQFF; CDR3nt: TGCAGCGTTCGGAACTGGGGGGAGCAGTTCTTC
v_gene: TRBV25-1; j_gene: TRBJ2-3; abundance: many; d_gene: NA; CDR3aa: CASSEYLGYTQYF; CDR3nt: TGTGCCAGCAGTGAATATCTCGGTTATACGCAGTATTTT
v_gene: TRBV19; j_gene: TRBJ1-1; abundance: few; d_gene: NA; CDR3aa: CASKEQHTEAFF; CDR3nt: TGTGCCAGTAAGGAACAGCACACTGAAGCTTTCTTT
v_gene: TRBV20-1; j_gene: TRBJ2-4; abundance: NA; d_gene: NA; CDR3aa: CSARPVRGKNIQYF; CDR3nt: TGCAGTGCTAGACCGGTTCGAGGCAAAAACATTCAGTACTTC